This T cell receptor beta chain emerged from a study of CD8 T cells in ankylosing spondylitis. Study observations and caveats: About 8 highly homologous variants made up a TCR beta motif that seemed to typify ankylosing spondylitis blood.

TCRdb itself ran the 5' RACE reads through MiXCR, one entry per CDR3 protein. This sample yields fewer than 400,000 distinct CDR3 sequences, of which roughly 8% are seen a single time; about 15% belongs to the top ten. Unmatched junction bases numbered 15, after V lost 2 bases and J lost 0 bases. The CDR3 contains 19 residues. From germline, CDR1 is MNHEY and CDR2 SVGEGT. With regard to this clonotype: Its antigen is not known.

Sequencing used blood, either unsorted or a sorted T cell fraction (not recorded which). The chain employs TRBV6-2 or TRBV6-3 and TRBJ1-2; 7 positions agree with TRBD1. This receptor was taken from a male donor with ankylosing spondylitis. The CDR3 spells CASSYRGGRAGAANYGYTF. CDR3 DNA sequence: TGTGCCAGCAGTTACCGAGGGGGCAGGGCCGGAGCAGCTAACTATGGCTACACCTTC.